This is a list of T cell receptor beta chains from one sample in a study of cytomegalovirus exposure and HLA in healthy donors. TCRdb's table, derived via immunoSEQ multiplex PCR, lists solely in-frame clones and lacks some. The sample has more than 200,000 clones, roughly 84% seen once. The sample taken for sequencing was PBMCs. All receptors come from a human donor in good health. CDR3s include the opening cysteine and the closing phenylalanine or tryptophan. Each record gives: CDR3 DNA, CDR3 protein, J gene, V gene, D gene, clone size. D genes are given only for firm matches. Size tells how often a clone was seen (once, few, many) or the class of an expanded clone, and some rows leave it out.

TGTGCCTGGAGTGTATTCTTGAACACTGAAGCTTTCTTT CAWSVFLNTEAFF TRBJ1-1 TRBV30 . .
TGCGCCAGCAGCCTGGACAGGGAGGGAAAGGGCAATCAGCCCCAGCATTTT CASSLDREGKGNQPQHF TRBJ1-5 TRBV10-2 TRBD1 .
TGTGCCAGCAGTGCCAGGGCTGGGGACACTGAAGCTTTCTTT CASSARAGDTEAFF TRBJ1-1 TRBV6-1 . .
TGTGCCAGTAGTGGACTAGCGGGAGGGCAAAGGGATACGCAGTATTTT CASSGLAGGQRDTQYF TRBJ2-3 TRBV19 TRBD2 .
TGTGCCAGCATGGGGGAGGGGGTGTACATTCAGTACTTC CASMGEGVYIQYF TRBJ2-4 TRBV28 . .
TGTGCCAGCAGCAATAAAATTAACAGGGACCTTACCGGGGAGCTGTTTTTT CASSNKINRDLTGELFF TRBJ2-2 TRBV5-4 . .
TGTGCCAGCTCACAAGGACAGGTCACAGATACGCAGTATTTT CASSQGQVTDTQYF TRBJ2-3 TRBV18 TRBD1 .
TGTGCCAGCAGTGAACGGGGGGGACCGGGTTTC CASSERGGPGF TRBJ2-7 TRBV6-1 TRBD2 .
TGTGCCAGCAGCGTAGAGCCAGGAGGAACGCAGCCCCAGCATTTT CASSVEPGGTQPQHF TRBJ1-5 TRBV9 . .
TGTTCCAGCAGCTTTAGGGTACAGGATGAAAAACTGTTTTTT CSSSFRVQDEKLFF TRBJ1-4 TRBV7-9 . .
TGTGCCTGGAGTGTAGCGGGAGTTGCTGGCAATGAGCAGTTCTTC CAWSVAGVAGNEQFF TRBJ2-1 TRBV30 TRBD2 .
TGTGCCAGCAGGAAAGGACAGGGGGCTCCCAACGAGCAGTACTTC CASRKGQGAPNEQYF TRBJ2-7 TRBV6-5 TRBD1 .
TGTGCCAGCAGTGAGGACAGGGTGAGCGGCTACACCTTC CASSEDRVSGYTF TRBJ1-2 TRBV2 TRBD1 .
TGTGCCAGCAGCTTTTCCAGGTCTTCTGGAAACACCATATATTTT CASSFSRSSGNTIYF TRBJ1-3 TRBV7-3 . .
TGCAGCGTTGAATCAGGGGGCGTCTCCTACAATGAGCAGTTCTTC CSVESGGVSYNEQFF TRBJ2-1 TRBV29-1 TRBD1 .
TGTGCCAGCAGCTTTAGCGGTAACTCCTACAATGAGCAGTTCTTC CASSFSGNSYNEQFF TRBJ2-1 TRBV5-8 . few
TGTGCCAGCTACCGTGGGGACAGGGCAAACCAAGAGACCCAGTACTTC CASYRGDRANQETQYF TRBJ2-5 TRBV28 TRBD1 once
TGTGCCAGCAGCCAAGCCGGGGGCACCGGGGAGCTGTTTTTT CASSQAGGTGELFF TRBJ2-2 TRBV14 . .
TGTGCCAGCAGCCCCGACAGCCAGAGAGGCTATGAGCAGTTCTTC CASSPDSQRGYEQFF TRBJ2-1 TRBV7-9 . .
TGCAGCGTTGAGGAGGGACGCGAGACCCAGTACTTC CSVEEGRETQYF TRBJ2-5 TRBV29-1 . .
TGTGCCAGCAGCTTAGTTGCCGAGAGCACTGAAGCTTTCTTT CASSLVAESTEAFF TRBJ1-1 TRBV7-9 . .
TGTGCCAGCTCACCTGGACAGGGCGGTGGCTACACCTTC CASSPGQGGGYTF TRBJ1-2 TRBV18 TRBD1 few
TGTGCCACCAGCAGCCGGGACAGGGGGCCGGTCTATGGCTACACCTTC CATSSRDRGPVYGYTF TRBJ1-2 TRBV15 TRBD1 .
TGCAGCGTTGACCTGCACAGGGGAGATACGCAGTATTTT CSVDLHRGDTQYF TRBJ2-3 TRBV29-1 TRBD1 .
TGTGCCAGCAGCCGGACTATGAGAGGCCAAGAGACCCAGTACTTC CASSRTMRGQETQYF TRBJ2-5 TRBV7-8 . .
TGTGCCAGCAGCGTACACCCCAGGGGCAGCTCTGGAAACACCATATATTTT CASSVHPRGSSGNTIYF TRBJ1-3 TRBV9 . .
TGCAGCGTTTTGGGACAGGAGACCTACGAGCAGTACTTC CSVLGQETYEQYF TRBJ2-7 TRBV29-1 TRBD1 .
TGTGCCAGCAGGAGAGGACTAGCGGAAATCAATGAGCAGTTCTTC CASRRGLAEINEQFF TRBJ2-1 TRBV28 TRBD2 .
TGCGCCAGCAGGGTAGGGGAGGCATACGAGCAGTACTTC CASRVGEAYEQYF TRBJ2-7 TRBV5-1 . .
TGTGCCAGTAGTCCCGGACAGGGGTTTTCCTACGAGCAGTACTTC CASSPGQGFSYEQYF TRBJ2-7 TRBV19 TRBD1 .
TGTGCCAGCTCAATTCGGGAGACCCAGTACTTC CASSIRETQYF TRBJ2-5 TRBV18 . .
TGTGCCAGCACCCCCGCGGGGCTAGCGGGAGGTCCCTCGGAGTACGAGCAGTACTTC CASTPAGLAGGPSEYEQYF TRBJ2-7 TRBV6-8 TRBD2 once
TGTTCCAGCAGCTCTTTCTCCGGGAGTGCCTACGAGCAGTACTTC CSSSSFSGSAYEQYF TRBJ2-7 TRBV7-9 . .
TGTGCCAGCAGCTTACTGAGTAACGGCGGCAATGAGCAGTTCTTC CASSLLSNGGNEQFF TRBJ2-1 TRBV7-9 . few
TGTGCCAGCAGCTTAGGAAGTATGGGACAGGGGGAGAATGAGCAGTTCTTC CASSLGSMGQGENEQFF TRBJ2-1 TRBV7-9 TRBD1 .
TGTGCCAGCAGCTCGAAAACGATCCAGGGGTCGAGCTCCTACGAGCAGTACTTC CASSSKTIQGSSSYEQYF TRBJ2-7 TRBV5-6 . .
TGTGCCAGCGGAAGGCGACAGGGCGGCACCGGGGAGCTGTTTTTT CASGRRQGGTGELFF TRBJ2-2 TRBV6-1 TRBD1 .
TGTGCCAGCAGCCAAGAGTTCATGAGTTACTATGGCTACACCTTC CASSQEFMSYYGYTF TRBJ1-2 TRBV14 . .
TGTGCCAGCAGCCCGACTAGTGATACGCAGTATTTT CASSPTSDTQYF TRBJ2-3 TRBV4-2 . .
TGCGCCAGCAGCCCCGGGACAGGGGCGTATTTT CASSPGTGAYF TRBJ2-3 TRBV5-1 TRBD1 .
TGTGCCAGCAGTGGACAGGCTGGGCAGCCCCAGCATTTT CASSGQAGQPQHF TRBJ1-5 TRBV25-1 . .
TGTGCCAGCAGTCCTTTCAGCGGGACCTACTACGAGCAGTACTTC CASSPFSGTYYEQYF TRBJ2-7 TRBV6-6 TRBD2 once
TGTGCCAGCAGCTTACAAATTACTAGTCGAGAGACCCAGTACTTC CASSLQITSRETQYF TRBJ2-5 TRBV5-4 . .
TGTGCCACCAGCAGACTAACAGAAGATACGCAGTATTTT CATSRLTEDTQYF TRBJ2-3 TRBV15 . .
TGTGCCAGCAGCCAAGGGCCAGGACTTGCCTACGAGCAGTACTTC CASSQGPGLAYEQYF TRBJ2-7 TRBV14 . .
TGTGCCAGCAGTGAGGGGAGGAACACTGAAGCTTTCTTT CASSEGRNTEAFF TRBJ1-1 TRBV2 . .
TGTGCCAGCTCACCGGGGACAGGTGGGGTCTACGAGCAGTACTTC CASSPGTGGVYEQYF TRBJ2-7 TRBV18 TRBD1 .
TGTGCCATCAGTGCTCACAATGAGCAGTTCTTC CAISAHNEQFF TRBJ2-1 TRBV10-3 . .
TGTGCCACCAGCAGACCGGGATCCTACAATGAGCAGTTCTTC CATSRPGSYNEQFF TRBJ2-1 TRBV15 . .
TGTGCCAGCAGCTTGACAGCTAACAATGAGCAGTTCTTC CASSLTANNEQFF TRBJ2-1 TRBV27 . .
TGTGCCAGCAGGCCCTCCCAGATTGGAAACACCATATATTTT CASRPSQIGNTIYF TRBJ1-3 TRBV28 . .